This T cell receptor beta chain was recorded in a study of cytomegalovirus exposure and HLA in healthy donors. Whole-study findings and limits: In an earlier analysis, in under 700 donors, most V segments appeared productive either ~87% or ~30% of the time.

Trimming removed 7 bases from V and 4 bases from J; junction bases left unmatched: 2. Germline lookup yields CDR1 SQVTM and CDR2 ANQGSEA. The length of the CDR3 is 13 residues. Comments on this clone: Its antigen is still unknown.

Primers: 60 Vbeta forward and 13 Jbeta reverse. Profiled with immunoSEQ multiplex PCR; TCRdb holds only in-frame clones, not every one. Of about 130,000 clones in the sample, about four fifths were seen once. The chain recombines TRBV29-1 with TRBJ2-3, with 13 bases aligning to TRBD2. Sequencing was carried out using PBMCs. This receptor was taken from a man aged 25 to 40 in good health. The CDR3 region has the DNA TGCAGCGCCGGGACTAGCGGGGCAGATACGCAGTATTTT. Translated, it gives CSAGTSGADTQYF.